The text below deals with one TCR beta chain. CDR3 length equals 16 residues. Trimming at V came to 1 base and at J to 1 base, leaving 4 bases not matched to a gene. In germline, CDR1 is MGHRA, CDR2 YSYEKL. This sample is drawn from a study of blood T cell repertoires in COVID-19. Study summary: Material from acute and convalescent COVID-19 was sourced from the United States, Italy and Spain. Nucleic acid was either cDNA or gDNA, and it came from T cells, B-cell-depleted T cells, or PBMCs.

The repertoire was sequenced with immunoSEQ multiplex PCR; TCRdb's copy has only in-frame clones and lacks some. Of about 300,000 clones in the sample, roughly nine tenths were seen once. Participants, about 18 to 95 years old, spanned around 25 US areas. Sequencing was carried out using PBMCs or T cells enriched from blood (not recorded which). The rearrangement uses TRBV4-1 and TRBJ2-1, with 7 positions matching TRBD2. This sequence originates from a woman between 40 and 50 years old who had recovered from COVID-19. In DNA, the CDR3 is TGCGCCAGCAGCCAAGTGGGAGGGGTTTCCTACAATGAGCAGTTCTTC. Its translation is CASSQVGGVSYNEQFF.